The TCR beta chain under discussion was sequenced for a study of vaccination and CD4 T cells after COVID-19. Points on this clonotype: Its antigen is as yet unknown.

The germline V gene encodes CDR1 SGHNT and CDR2 YENEEA. This CDR3 has 12 residues. V gave up 5 bases and J gave up 9 bases; unmatched junction bases: 5. Cultured CD4+ T cell DNA underwent sequencing with the Oncomine TCR Beta short-read assay. After culture, CD4+ T cells served as the source for genomic DNA extraction. TCRdb fed the PCR reads into MiXCR, producing one record per CDR3 protein. The sample has about 11,000 distinct CDR3 sequences, around 32% seen once. Treatment: roughly 10-day PBMC culture with coronavirus spike peptide pools or control peptides (ViraFEST assay). Investigators obtained the unexposed donor's CD4+ T cells before the COVID-19 pandemic (2011-2018). Antigen-specific T cells were expanded with peptide pools by ViraFEST, and TCRs were then sequenced. The probes, which were SARS-CoV-2 S/N and four cold-coronavirus spikes, were applied to unexposed-donor CD4+ T cells, cells permitting.

Sequenced material: CD4+ T cells from blood, cultured in vitro. This TCR came from a human donor in good health. The chain links TRBV11-3 to TRBJ1-1; 8 bases align to TRBD1. CDR3 in DNA: TGTGCCAGCAGCACAGGACAGGGAAAAGCTTTCTTT. Its protein product is CASSTGQGKAFF.